The entry that follows covers one T cell receptor beta chain sequence. This CDR3 region has 16 residues. The V and J ends lost 4 bases and 0 bases respectively, with 16 bases between them. In germline, CDR1 is LNHNV, CDR2 YYDKDF (reference sequence). This record comes from a study of blood T cell repertoires in COVID-19. Study details: Acute and convalescent COVID-19 specimens originated in the United States, Italy and Spain. Sources were T cells, B-cell-depleted T cells, or PBMCs; the material itself was cDNA or gDNA.

Original handling: By means of reference gene primer amplification, nucleated cell counts were estimated. Measured with immunoSEQ multiplex PCR; TCRdb has only the in-frame clones, and not every one. The DNA gave D and trimming, while V, J and clone size come from that table. The table includes 110,000 to 150,000 clones, just under 80% detected once. Input material: peripheral blood. The rearrangement joins TRBV15 to TRBJ2-7; the D gene is possibly TRBD2 (7 bases). This sequence was found in a woman in her fifties or sixties with acute or convalescent COVID-19. The CDR3 loop reads CATSTIIGGASYEQYF. CDR3 sequence (DNA): TGTGCCACCAGCACTATTATAGGGGGGGCCTCCTACGAGCAGTACTTC. The full variable domain, in which reference TRBV15 and TRBJ2-7 provide the parts outside the CDR3, is DAMVIQNPRYQVTQFGKPVTLSCSQTLNHNVMYWYQQKSSQAPKLLFHYYDKDFNNEADTPDNFQSRRPNTSFCFLDIRSPGLGDTAMYLCATSTIIGGASYEQYFGPGTRLTVT.